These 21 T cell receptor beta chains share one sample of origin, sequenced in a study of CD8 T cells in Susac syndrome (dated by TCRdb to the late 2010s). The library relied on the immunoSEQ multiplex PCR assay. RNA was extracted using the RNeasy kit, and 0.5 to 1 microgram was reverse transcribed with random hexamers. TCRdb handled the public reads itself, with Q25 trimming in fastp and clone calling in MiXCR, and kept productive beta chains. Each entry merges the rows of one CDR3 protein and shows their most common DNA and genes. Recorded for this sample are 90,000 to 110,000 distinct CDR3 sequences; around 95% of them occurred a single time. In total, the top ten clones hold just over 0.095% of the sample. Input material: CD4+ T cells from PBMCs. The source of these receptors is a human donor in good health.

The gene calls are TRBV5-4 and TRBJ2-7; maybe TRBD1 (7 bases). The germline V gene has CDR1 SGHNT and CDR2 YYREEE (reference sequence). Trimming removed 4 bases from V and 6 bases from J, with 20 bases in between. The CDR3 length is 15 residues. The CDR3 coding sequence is TGTGCCAGCAGCGGTAGCGGAGGGGGCCGAGGCGAGCAGTACTTC. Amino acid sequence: CASSGSGGGRGEQYF.

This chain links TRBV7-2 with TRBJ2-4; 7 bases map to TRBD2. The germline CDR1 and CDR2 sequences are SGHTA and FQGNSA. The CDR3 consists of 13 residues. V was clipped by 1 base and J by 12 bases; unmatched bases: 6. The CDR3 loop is CASSLGSGRDQYF. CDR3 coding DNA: TGTGCCAGCAGCTTAGGGTCAGGGAGGGATCAGTACTTC.

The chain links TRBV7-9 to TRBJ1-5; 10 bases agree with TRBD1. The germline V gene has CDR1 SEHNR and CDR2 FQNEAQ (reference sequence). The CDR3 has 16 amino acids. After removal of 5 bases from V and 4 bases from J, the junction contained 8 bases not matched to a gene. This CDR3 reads CASSTRDRGTNQPQHF. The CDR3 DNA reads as TGTGCCAGCAGCACACGGGACAGGGGTACGAATCAGCCCCAGCATTTT. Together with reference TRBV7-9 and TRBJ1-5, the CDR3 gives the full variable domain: DTGVSQNPRHKITKRGQNVTFRCDPISEHNRLYWYRQTLGQGPEFLTYFQNEAQLEKSRLLSDRFSAERPKGSFSTLEIQRTEQGDSAMYLCASSTRDRGTNQPQHFGDGTRLSIL.

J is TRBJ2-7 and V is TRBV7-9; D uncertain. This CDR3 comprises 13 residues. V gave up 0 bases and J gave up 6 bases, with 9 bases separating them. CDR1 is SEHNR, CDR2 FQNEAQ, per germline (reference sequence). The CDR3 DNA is TGTGCCAGCAGCTTAGCCGGCAGTAGCGAGCAGTACTTC. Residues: CASSLAGSSEQYF.

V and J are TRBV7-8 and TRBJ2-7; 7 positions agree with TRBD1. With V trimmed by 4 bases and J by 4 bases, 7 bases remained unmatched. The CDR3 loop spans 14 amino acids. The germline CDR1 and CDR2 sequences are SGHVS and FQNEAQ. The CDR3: CASSSVRTGYEQYF. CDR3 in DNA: TGTGCCAGCAGCTCGGTTCGGACAGGTTACGAGCAGTACTTC.

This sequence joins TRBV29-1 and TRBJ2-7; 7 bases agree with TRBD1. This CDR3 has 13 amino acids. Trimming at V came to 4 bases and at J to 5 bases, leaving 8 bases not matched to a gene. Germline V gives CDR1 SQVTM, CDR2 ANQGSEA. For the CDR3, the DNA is TGCAGCGTTGTCGGTCCAGGGGGAAACGAGCAGTACTTC. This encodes CSVVGPGGNEQYF.

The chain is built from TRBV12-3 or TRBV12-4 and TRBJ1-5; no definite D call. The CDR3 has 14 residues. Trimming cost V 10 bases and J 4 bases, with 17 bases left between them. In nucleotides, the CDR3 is TGTGCCACCGCGCCGGAAGGAGTAAATCAGCCCCAGCATTTT. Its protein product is CATAPEGVNQPQHF.

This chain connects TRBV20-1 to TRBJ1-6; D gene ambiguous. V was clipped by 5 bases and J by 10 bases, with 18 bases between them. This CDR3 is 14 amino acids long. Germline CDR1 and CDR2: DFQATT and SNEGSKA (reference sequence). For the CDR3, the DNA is TGCAGTGCTCCCACGGACGGAGGAGGGTCACCCCTCCACTTT. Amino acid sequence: CSAPTDGGGSPLHF.

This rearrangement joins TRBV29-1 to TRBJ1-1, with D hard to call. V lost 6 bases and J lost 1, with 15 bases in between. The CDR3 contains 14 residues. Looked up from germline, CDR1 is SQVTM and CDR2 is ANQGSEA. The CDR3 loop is CSVFLQRGNTEAFF. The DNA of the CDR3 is TGCAGCGTCTTCCTTCAACGCGGGAACACTGAAGCTTTCTTT.

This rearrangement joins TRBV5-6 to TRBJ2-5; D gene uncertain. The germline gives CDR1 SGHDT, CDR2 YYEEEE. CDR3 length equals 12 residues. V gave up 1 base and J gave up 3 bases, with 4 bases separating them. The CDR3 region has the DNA TGTGCCAGCAGCTTGACGGAAGAGACCCAGTACTTC. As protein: CASSLTEETQYF. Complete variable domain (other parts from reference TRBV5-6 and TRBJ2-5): DAGVTQSPTHLIKTRGQQVTLRCSPKSGHDTVSWYQQALGQGPQFIFQYYEEEERQRGNFPDRFSGHQFPNYSSELNVNALLLGDSALYLCASSLTEETQYFGPGTRLLVL.

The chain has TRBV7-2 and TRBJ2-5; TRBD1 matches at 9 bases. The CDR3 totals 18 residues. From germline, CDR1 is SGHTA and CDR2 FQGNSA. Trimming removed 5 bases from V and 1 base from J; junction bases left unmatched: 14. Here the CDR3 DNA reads TGTGCCAGCAGCCTCCGGGACAGGGTTATCATCGGCCAAGAGACCCAGTACTTC. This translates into CASSLRDRVIIGQETQYF.

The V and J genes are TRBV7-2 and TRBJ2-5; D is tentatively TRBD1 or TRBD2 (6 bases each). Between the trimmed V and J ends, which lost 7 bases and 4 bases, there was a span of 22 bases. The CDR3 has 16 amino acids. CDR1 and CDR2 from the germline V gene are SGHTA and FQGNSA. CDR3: CASTPTRGQRGETQYF. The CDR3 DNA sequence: TGTGCCAGCACCCCGACCCGGGGGCAAAGAGGAGAGACCCAGTACTTC.

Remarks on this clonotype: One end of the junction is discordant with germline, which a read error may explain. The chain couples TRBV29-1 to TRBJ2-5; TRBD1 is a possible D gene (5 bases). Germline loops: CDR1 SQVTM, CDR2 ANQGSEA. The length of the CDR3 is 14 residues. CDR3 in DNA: TGCGGCGTTGAGGACACGGAAGGGCAAGAGACCCAGTACTTC. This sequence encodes CGVEDTEGQETQYF.

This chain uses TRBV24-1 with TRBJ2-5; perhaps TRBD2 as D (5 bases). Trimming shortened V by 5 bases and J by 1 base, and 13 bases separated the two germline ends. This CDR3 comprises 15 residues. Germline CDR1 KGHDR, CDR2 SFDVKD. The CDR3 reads CATSGTPPLQETQYF. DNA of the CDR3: TGTGCCACCAGTGGGACTCCCCCTCTCCAAGAGACCCAGTACTTC.

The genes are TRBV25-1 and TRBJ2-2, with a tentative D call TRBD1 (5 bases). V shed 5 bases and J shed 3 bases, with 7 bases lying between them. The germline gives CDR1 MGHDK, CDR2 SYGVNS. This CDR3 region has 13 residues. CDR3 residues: CASSRTYTGELFF. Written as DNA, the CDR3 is TGTGCCAGCAGTAGGACATACACCGGGGAGCTGTTTTTT.

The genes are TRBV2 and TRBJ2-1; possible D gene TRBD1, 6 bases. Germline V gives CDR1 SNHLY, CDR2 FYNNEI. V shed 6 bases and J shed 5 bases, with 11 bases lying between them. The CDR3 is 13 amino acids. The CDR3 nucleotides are TGTGCCAGCAGCGGGACAAATAACAATGAGCAGTTCTTC. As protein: CASSGTNNNEQFF.

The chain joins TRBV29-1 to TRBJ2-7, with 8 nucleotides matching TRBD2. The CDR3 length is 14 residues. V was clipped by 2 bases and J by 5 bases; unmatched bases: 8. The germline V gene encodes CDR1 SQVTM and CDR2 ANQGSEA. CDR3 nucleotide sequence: TGCAGCGTTGAAAGGCGGGGGGTAGTCCACGAGCAGTACTTC. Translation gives CSVERRGVVHEQYF.

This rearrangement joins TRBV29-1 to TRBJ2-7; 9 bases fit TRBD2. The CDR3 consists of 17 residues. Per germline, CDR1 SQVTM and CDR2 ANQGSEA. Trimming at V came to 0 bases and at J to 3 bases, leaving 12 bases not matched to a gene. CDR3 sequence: CSVEEQPRKRGDYEQYF. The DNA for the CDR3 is TGCAGCGTTGAAGAACAACCGAGAAAGCGGGGGGACTACGAGCAGTACTTC.

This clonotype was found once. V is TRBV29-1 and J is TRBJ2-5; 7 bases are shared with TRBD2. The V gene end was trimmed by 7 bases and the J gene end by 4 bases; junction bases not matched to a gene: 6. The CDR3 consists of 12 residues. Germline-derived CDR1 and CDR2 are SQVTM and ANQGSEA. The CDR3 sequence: CSALGRVETQYF. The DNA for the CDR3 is TGCAGCGCCCTGGGGAGGGTAGAGACCCAGTACTTC.

The DNA for the CDR3 is TGTGCCAGCTCAGGGAACCACGAGCAGTACTTC. It specifies CASSGNHEQYF. V gene TRBV3-1 combines with J gene TRBJ2-7, with a tentative D call TRBD1 (5 bases). CDR1 and CDR2 from the germline V gene are LGHDT and YNNKEL (reference sequence). The CDR3 spans 11 residues. V was clipped by 8 bases and J by 5 bases, with 10 bases between them.

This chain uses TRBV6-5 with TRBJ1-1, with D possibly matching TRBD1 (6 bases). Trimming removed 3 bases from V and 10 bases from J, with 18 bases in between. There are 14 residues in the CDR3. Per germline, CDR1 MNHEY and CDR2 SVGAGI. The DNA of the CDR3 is TGTGCCAGCAGTTATGGCACTAAGGGGGGTCGAGCTTTCTTT. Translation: CASSYGTKGGRAFF.